These 18 T cell receptor beta chains originate from one sample sequenced in a study of T cells in Graves' hyperthyroidism and ophthalmopathy. Regions amplified from RNA transcripts were the TCR beta CDR3 regions. Using the HTBI primer set, a first-round RT-PCR was run on the TCR CDR3. TCRdb called the multiplex PCR reads again in MiXCR, with one record for every CDR3 protein. The sample yields some 500,000 distinct CDR3 sequences, over 13% seen once. The sample comprised blood. These TCRs come from a woman aged 18-30 years with Graves' hyperthyroidism.

Note on this clonotype: This may stem from a read error, because a much larger clone lies one nucleotide away. The V gene is TRBV2, the J gene TRBJ2-7, with D perhaps matching TRBD2 (5 bases). Germline CDR1 is SNHLY and CDR2 is FYNNEI. This CDR3 spans 12 amino acids. CDR3 coding DNA: TGTGCCAGCAGTGACGGGAACTACGAGCGGTACGTC. This encodes CASSDGNYERYV.

This clonotype was seen more than once but under ten times. This sequence joins TRBV3-1 and TRBJ2-7, with 10 nucleotides matching TRBD1. Germline V gives CDR1 LGHDT, CDR2 YNNKEL (reference sequence). The junction had 1 base not matched to a gene; V was cut back by 5 bases and J by 3 bases. CDR3 length: 13 residues. CDR3: CASSRTGGYEQYF. Written as DNA, the CDR3 is TGTGCCAGCAGCAGGACAGGGGGCTACGAGCAGTACTTC.

The rearrangement joins TRBV12-3 or TRBV12-4 to TRBJ2-2; possibly TRBD2 for D (7 bases). Trimming took off 3 bases at V and 0 bases at J, with 23 bases between the two ends. The CDR3 length is 20 residues. CDR3 loop: CASSFSRDYWTAPNTGELFF. The CDR3 DNA reads as TGTGCCAGCAGTTTCTCTAGGGACTACTGGACAGCCCCGAACACCGGGGAGCTGTTTTTT.

This clonotype was seen many times. The chain has TRBV14 and TRBJ1-2, with no clear D. V was cut by 4 bases and J by 8 bases, with 11 bases left in between. The CDR3 is 12 amino acids. Germline V lookup: CDR1 SGHDN, CDR2 FVKESK. The CDR3 region is CASSRGRLGYTF. The DNA of the CDR3 is TGTGCCAGCAGCCGCGGACGTCTCGGCTACACCTTC.

This clonotype was seen only a few times. The rearrangement links TRBV3-1 to TRBJ2-2; D remains ambiguous. The germline V gene encodes CDR1 LGHDT and CDR2 YNNKEL (reference sequence). The CDR3 runs 15 residues. With 0 bases removed from V and 1 base from J, the gap between germline ends came to 6 bases. CDR3 in DNA: TGTGCCAGCAGCCAAGATTCGAAGAACACCGGGGAGCTGTTTTTT. It specifies CASSQDSKNTGELFF. The complete variable domain, with remaining parts taken from reference TRBV3-1 and TRBJ2-2, reads DTAVSQTPKYLVTQMGNDKSIKCEQNLGHDTMYWYKQDSKKFLKIMFSYNNKELIINETVPNRFSPKSPDKAHLNLHINSLELGDSAVYFCASSQDSKNTGELFFGEGSRLTVL.

Only a few counts were recorded for this clonotype. The gene calls are TRBV5-1 and TRBJ2-1, with D maybe TRBD2 (5 bases). The V gene lost 4 bases and the J gene lost 5 bases, with 10 bases spanning the gap. Germline-derived CDR1 and CDR2 are SGHRS and YFSETQ. This CDR3 contains 13 residues. The CDR3 protein is CASSTSLDNEQFF. The CDR3, as DNA: TGCGCCAGCAGCACGTCACTAGACAATGAGCAGTTCTTC.

This clonotype was observed at least ten times. V and J are TRBV11-1 and TRBJ2-1; D might be TRBD1 or TRBD2, each matching 6 bases. With 5 bases removed from V and 0 bases from J, the gap between germline ends came to 26 bases. The CDR3 extends over 20 amino acids. In germline, CDR1 is SGHAT, CDR2 FQDESV (reference sequence). The CDR3 nucleotides are TGTGCCAGCAGCCCGGGGGCGGGTTTACTCCGGCATAGCTCCTACAATGAGCAGTTCTTC. Translated: CASSPGAGLLRHSSYNEQFF.

There are many counts of this clonotype. V and J are TRBV3-1 and TRBJ2-1, with 13 nucleotides matching TRBD2. Germline assignment: CDR1 LGHDT and CDR2 YNNKEL (reference sequence). Unmatched junction bases numbered 5, after V lost 3 bases and J lost 0 bases. The CDR3 contains 18 residues. The CDR3 sequence: CASSHPGLAGDSYNEQFF. The CDR3 DNA is TGTGCCAGCAGCCATCCCGGACTAGCGGGAGACTCCTACAATGAGCAGTTCTTC.

This clonotype was found many times. V and J are TRBV7-6 and TRBJ2-1; D gene unclear. The germline V and J ends were trimmed by 5 bases and 7 bases, with 12 bases remaining between them. This CDR3 is built from 13 residues. The germline CDR1 and CDR2 sequences are SGHVS and FNYEAQ. CDR3 protein: CASSPPLGNEQFF. CDR3 DNA: TGTGCCAGCAGCCCCCCACTCGGGAATGAGCAGTTCTTC.

This clonotype occurred many times. The V call is TRBV3-1, the J call TRBJ1-6; D is uncertain. The CDR3 totals 15 residues. Germline CDR1 LGHDT, CDR2 YNNKEL (reference sequence). With 7 bases removed from V and 0 bases from J, the gap between germline ends came to 10 bases. DNA of the CDR3: TGTGCCAGCACCAGGTTGTTCTCCTATAATTCACCCCTCCACTTT. Amino acids: CASTRLFSYNSPLHF.

The chain links TRBV7-9 to TRBJ2-3, with a possible D match to TRBD2 (6 bases). The CDR3 runs to 16 residues. V was cut by 1 base and J by 4 bases, with 15 bases left in between. The germline V gene encodes CDR1 SEHNR and CDR2 FQNEAQ (reference sequence). The CDR3 spells CASSLVRSGRPDTQYF. The CDR3 coding sequence is TGTGCCAGCAGCTTAGTTCGGAGTGGGAGGCCAGATACGCAGTATTTT.

The sample holds many counts of this clonotype. J is TRBJ1-2 and V is TRBV12-3 or TRBV12-4; D might be TRBD1 (6 bases). Trimming pared 8 bases from V and 5 bases from J, leaving 24 bases between. The CDR3 has 16 residues. CDR3 nucleotides: TGTGCCAGCTTTGATCCCAATGGGGGGCTGCGGTATGGCTACACCTTC. Translation gives CASFDPNGGLRYGYTF.

The rearrangement joins TRBV15 to TRBJ1-3; no firm D call. Germline lookup yields CDR1 LNHNV and CDR2 YYDKDF (reference sequence). V gave up 0 bases and J gave up 4 bases, with 7 bases separating them. The CDR3 consists of 14 residues. The CDR3: CATSRERPGNTIYF. Written as DNA, the CDR3 is TGTGCCACCAGCAGAGAGCGGCCGGGAAACACCATATATTTT.

This clonotype has a count of ten or more. This chain joins TRBV7-8 and TRBJ2-3; 8 bases are shared with TRBD2. Germline-derived CDR1 and CDR2 are SGHVS and FQNEAQ. J was trimmed by 3 bases and V by 5 bases; bases with no gene match: 10. This CDR3 has 16 residues. In nucleotides, the CDR3 is TGTGCCAGCAGCCCAAGGGTGGGACTAGGGACAGATACGCAGTATTTT. Protein: CASSPRVGLGTDTQYF.

This clonotype was detected many times. The rearrangement uses TRBV5-1 and TRBJ2-1; D not resolved. The CDR3 sequence is 15 residues long. Trimming shortened V by 0 bases and J by 5 bases, and 12 bases separated the two germline ends. Germline values: CDR1 SGHRS, CDR2 YFSETQ. DNA for the CDR3: TGCGCCAGCAGCTTGGGTGTGACTCGCCACAATGAGCAGTTCTTC. This encodes CASSLGVTRHNEQFF.

The J gene is TRBJ1-1, the V gene TRBV19; D remains unclear. There are 14 residues in the CDR3. CDR1 is LNHDA and CDR2 is SQIVND in the germline V gene (reference sequence). V lost 1 base to trimming and J lost 7 bases, with 13 bases between them. CDR3 in amino acids: CASSIGPGESEAFF. CDR3 nucleotides: TGTGCCAGTAGTATAGGGCCCGGGGAGAGTGAAGCTTTCTTT.

The chain carries TRBV9 and TRBJ1-2, with 7 bases lining up with TRBD1. Trimming took 4 bases from V and 7 from J; bases not matched to a gene: 13. Per germline, CDR1 SGDLS and CDR2 YYNGEE. This CDR3 spans 15 amino acids. Here the CDR3 DNA reads TGTGCCAGCAGCAGAACAAACAGGGGATTCAGTGGCTACACCTTC. It is translated as CASSRTNRGFSGYTF.

This clonotype was recorded many times. The chain recombines TRBV30 with TRBJ1-2; TRBD1 aligns across 7 bases. V was clipped by 4 bases and J by 4 bases; unmatched bases: 6. This CDR3 has 13 residues. Germline-derived CDR1 and CDR2 are GTSNPN and SVGIG (reference sequence). This CDR3 is CAWNIQGTYGYTF. CDR3 DNA: TGTGCCTGGAATATACAGGGGACCTATGGCTACACCTTC.